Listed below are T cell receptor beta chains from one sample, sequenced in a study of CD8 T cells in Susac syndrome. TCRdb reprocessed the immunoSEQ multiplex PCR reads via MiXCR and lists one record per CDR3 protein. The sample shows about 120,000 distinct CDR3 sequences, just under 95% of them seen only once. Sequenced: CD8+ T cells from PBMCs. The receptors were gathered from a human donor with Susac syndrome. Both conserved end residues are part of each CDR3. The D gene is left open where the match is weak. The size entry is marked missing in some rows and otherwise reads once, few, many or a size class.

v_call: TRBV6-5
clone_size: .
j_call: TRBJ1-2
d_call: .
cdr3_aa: CASRDLNYGYTF
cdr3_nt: TGTGCCAGCAGGGATCTTAACTATGGCTACACCTTC

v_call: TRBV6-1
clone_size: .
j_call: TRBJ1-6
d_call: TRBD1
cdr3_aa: CASSGDRESSPLHF
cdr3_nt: TGTGCCAGCAGTGGGGACAGGGAGAGTTCACCCCTCCACTTT

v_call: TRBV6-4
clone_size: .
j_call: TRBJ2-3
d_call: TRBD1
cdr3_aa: CASSEGTGGADTQYF
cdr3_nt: TGTGCCAGCAGTGAAGGGACAGGGGGCGCAGATACGCAGTATTTT

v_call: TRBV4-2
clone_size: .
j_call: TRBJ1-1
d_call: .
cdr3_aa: CASSQEVAGEDTEAFF
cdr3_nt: TGTGCCAGCAGCCAAGAAGTTGCAGGGGAGGACACTGAAGCTTTCTTT

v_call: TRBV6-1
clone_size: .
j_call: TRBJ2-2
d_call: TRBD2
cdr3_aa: CASSPRVAGGPGNTGELFF
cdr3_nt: TGTGCCAGCAGTCCCCGGGTAGCGGGGGGGCCAGGGAACACCGGGGAGCTGTTTTTT

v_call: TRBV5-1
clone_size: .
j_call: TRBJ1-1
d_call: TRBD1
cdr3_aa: CASSLATGGYTEAFF
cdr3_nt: TGCGCCAGCAGCTTGGCAACAGGGGGGTACACTGAAGCTTTCTTT

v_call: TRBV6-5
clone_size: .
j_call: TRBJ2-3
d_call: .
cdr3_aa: CASSPAVRDTQYF
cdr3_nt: TGTGCCAGCAGCCCCGCCGTCCGAGATACGCAGTATTTT

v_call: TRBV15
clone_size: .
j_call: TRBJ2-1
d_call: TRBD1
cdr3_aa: CATKGQGNEQFF
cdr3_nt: TGTGCCACCAAGGGACAGGGTAATGAGCAGTTCTTC

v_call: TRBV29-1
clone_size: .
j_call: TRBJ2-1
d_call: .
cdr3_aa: CSVHLSGTPSNEQFF
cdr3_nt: TGCAGCGTCCACCTTTCCGGGACACCGTCGAATGAGCAGTTCTTC

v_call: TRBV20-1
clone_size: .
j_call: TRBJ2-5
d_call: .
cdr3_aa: CSALPQRGQETQYF
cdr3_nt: TGCAGTGCCTTACCCCAACGGGGACAAGAGACCCAGTACTTC

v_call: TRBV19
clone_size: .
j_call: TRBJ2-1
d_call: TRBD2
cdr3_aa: CASSLRTSGHEQFF
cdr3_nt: TGTGCCAGTAGTTTGAGGACTAGCGGCCATGAGCAGTTCTTC

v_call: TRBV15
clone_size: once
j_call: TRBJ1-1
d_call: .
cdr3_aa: CATSIRLGYTEAFF
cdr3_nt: TGTGCCACCAGCATACGACTGGGGTACACTGAAGCTTTCTTT

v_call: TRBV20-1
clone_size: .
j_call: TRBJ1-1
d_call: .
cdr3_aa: CSARGSPGHGKNTEAFF
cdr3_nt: TGCAGTGCTAGAGGGAGTCCGGGACACGGTAAGAACACTGAAGCTTTCTTT

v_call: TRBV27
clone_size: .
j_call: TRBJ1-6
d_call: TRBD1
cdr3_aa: CASSLRDRERPSPLHF
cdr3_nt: TGTGCCAGCAGTCTCCGGGACAGGGAACGACCTTCACCCCTCCACTTT

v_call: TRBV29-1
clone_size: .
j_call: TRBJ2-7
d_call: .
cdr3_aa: CSVGSLYEQYF
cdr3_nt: TGCAGCGTTGGGTCTCTCTACGAGCAGTACTTC

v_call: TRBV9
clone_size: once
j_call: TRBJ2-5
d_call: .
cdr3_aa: CASSGGSTQETQYF
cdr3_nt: TGTGCCAGCAGCGGAGGCAGCACGCAAGAGACCCAGTACTTC

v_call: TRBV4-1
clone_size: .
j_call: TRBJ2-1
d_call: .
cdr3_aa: CASSQETLSYNEQFF
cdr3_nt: TGCGCCAGCAGCCAAGAGACATTATCCTACAATGAGCAGTTCTTC

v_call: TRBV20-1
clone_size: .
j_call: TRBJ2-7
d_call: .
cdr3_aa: CSATDSLREQYF
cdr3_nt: TGCAGTGCTACGGACAGCTTACGTGAGCAGTACTTC

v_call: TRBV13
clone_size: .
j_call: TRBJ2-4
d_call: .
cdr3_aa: CASSLGDTLPKNIQYF
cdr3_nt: TGTGCCAGCAGCTTAGGGGACACACTACCCAAAAACATTCAGTACTTC

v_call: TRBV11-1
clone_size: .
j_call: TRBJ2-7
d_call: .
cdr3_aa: CASSLAIGGPFYEQYF
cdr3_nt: TGTGCCAGCAGCTTAGCGATCGGGGGCCCTTTCTACGAGCAGTACTTC

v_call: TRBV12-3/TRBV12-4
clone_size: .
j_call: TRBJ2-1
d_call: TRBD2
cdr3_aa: CASSSGLPYNEQFF
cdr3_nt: TGTGCCAGCAGTTCGGGACTACCCTACAATGAGCAGTTCTTC

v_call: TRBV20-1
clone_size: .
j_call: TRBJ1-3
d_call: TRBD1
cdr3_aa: CSSGGPGNTIYF
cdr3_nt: TGCAGCTCAGGGGGTCCTGGAAACACCATATATTTT

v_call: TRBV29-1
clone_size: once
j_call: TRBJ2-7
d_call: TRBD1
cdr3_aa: CSVPGTEGPYEQYF
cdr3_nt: TGCAGCGTTCCCGGGACAGAAGGTCCCTACGAGCAGTACTTC

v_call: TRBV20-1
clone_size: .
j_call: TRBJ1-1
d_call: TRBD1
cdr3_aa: CSARQGGTEAFF
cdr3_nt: TGCAGTGCTAGACAGGGGGGAACTGAAGCTTTCTTT

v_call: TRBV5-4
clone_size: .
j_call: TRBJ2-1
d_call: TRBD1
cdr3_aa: CASRGTGSNEQFF
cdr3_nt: TGTGCCAGCAGGGGGACAGGGTCCAATGAGCAGTTCTTC

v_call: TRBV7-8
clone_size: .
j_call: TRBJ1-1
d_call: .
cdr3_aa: CASSLDGVYRTEAFF
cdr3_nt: TGTGCCAGCAGCTTAGATGGGGTTTACCGCACTGAAGCTTTCTTT

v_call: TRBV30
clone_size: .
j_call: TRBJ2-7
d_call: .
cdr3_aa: CAWSVAPEQYF
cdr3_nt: TGTGCCTGGAGTGTGGCTCCCGAGCAGTACTTC

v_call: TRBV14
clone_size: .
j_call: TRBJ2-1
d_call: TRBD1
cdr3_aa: CASSQDPGQGDNEQFF
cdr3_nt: TGTGCCAGCAGCCAGGACCCGGGACAGGGGGACAATGAGCAGTTCTTC

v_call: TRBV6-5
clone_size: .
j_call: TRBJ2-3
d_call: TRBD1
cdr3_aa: CASSFGARQGAQDTQYF
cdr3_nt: TGTGCCAGCAGTTTTGGGGCTCGACAGGGGGCTCAAGATACGCAGTATTTT

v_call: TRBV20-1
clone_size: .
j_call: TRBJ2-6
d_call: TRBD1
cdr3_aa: CSARRTGDSGANVLTF
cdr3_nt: TGCAGTGCCCGAAGGACAGGGGACTCTGGGGCCAACGTCCTGACTTTC

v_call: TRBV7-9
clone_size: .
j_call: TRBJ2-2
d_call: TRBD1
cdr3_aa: CASSDRGTGELFF
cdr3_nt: TGTGCCAGCAGCGACAGGGGGACCGGGGAGCTGTTTTTT

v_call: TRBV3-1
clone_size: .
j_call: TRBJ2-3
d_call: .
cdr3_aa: CASSQGRGGLTDTQYF
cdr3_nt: TGTGCCAGCAGCCAAGGGCGAGGGGGACTCACAGATACGCAGTATTTT

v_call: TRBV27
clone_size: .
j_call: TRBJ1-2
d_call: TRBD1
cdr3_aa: CASSAGPGQGVGYTF
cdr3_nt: TGTGCCAGCAGTGCGGGCCCCGGACAGGGAGTGGGCTACACCTTC

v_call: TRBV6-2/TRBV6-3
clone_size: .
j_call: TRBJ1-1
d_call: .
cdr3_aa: CASRGGRMNTEAFF
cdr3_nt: TGTGCCAGCCGAGGGGGACGGATGAACACTGAAGCTTTCTTT

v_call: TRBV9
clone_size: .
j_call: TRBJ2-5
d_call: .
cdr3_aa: CASSVVAMGETQYF
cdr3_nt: TGTGCCAGCAGCGTAGTGGCCATGGGAGAGACCCAGTACTTC

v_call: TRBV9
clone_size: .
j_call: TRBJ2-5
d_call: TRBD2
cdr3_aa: CASSEGTSGAQRETQYF
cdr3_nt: TGTGCCAGCAGCGAGGGGACTAGCGGGGCACAGAGGGAGACCCAGTACTTC